The rows below give T cell receptor beta chains drawn from one sample of a study of blood T cell repertoires in COVID-19. Assay used: immunoSEQ multiplex PCR; TCRdb lists only in-frame clones, some missing. In the table there are approximately 400,000 clones, approximately 89% of which are singletons. The sequencing input was PBMCs or T cells enriched from blood (not recorded which). These receptors all stem from a man aged 30-40 years who had recovered from COVID-19. The CDR3 runs from the conserved cysteine through the conserved F or W. Each record gives: V gene, clone size, J gene, D gene, CDR3 DNA, CDR3 protein. The D gene is left open where the match is weak. The size field is filled for only some rows; it gives once, few, many or a size class.

TRBV7-9	.	TRBJ2-7	TRBD1	TGTGCCAGCAACGGACAGGCTTCCTACGAGCAGTACTTC	CASNGQASYEQYF
TRBV5-5	.	TRBJ1-2	.	TGTGCCAGCAGCCAGGATTCCCAAGTCGGGATTAACTATGGCTACACCTTC	CASSQDSQVGINYGYTF
TRBV7-7	.	TRBJ2-1	TRBD1	TGTGCTAGCAGCCCGGGACAGGGGGCGAATGAGCAGTTCTTC	CASSPGQGANEQFF
TRBV10-3	.	TRBJ2-7	TRBD1	TGTGCCATCAGTGAGGGGACAGCTTTCGGCGAGCAGTACTTC	CAISEGTAFGEQYF
TRBV25-1	.	TRBJ2-6	.	TGTGCCAGCAGTGCCCCCGGGAGCTCTGGGGCCAACGTCCTGACTTTC	CASSAPGSSGANVLTF
TRBV19	.	TRBJ1-2	.	TGTGCCAGGGAGGGAGAGGGGGGGCGCCTTACTGGCTACACCTTC	CAREGEGGRLTGYTF
TRBV23-1	.	TRBJ1-1	.	TGCGCCAGCAGTCAATGGAGGGTAGGGGACACTGAAGCTTTCTTT	CASSQWRVGDTEAFF
TRBV6-5	.	TRBJ1-2	.	TGTGCCAGCTGGGGGCGAGTGTATGGCTACACCTTC	CASWGRVYGYTF
TRBV6-5	.	TRBJ2-2	TRBD2	TGTGCCACCGGGGGTAGCGGGATCCCCGGGGAGCTGTTTTTT	CATGGSGIPGELFF
TRBV6-1	.	TRBJ2-7	TRBD1	TGTGCCAGCAGTGAAAAATTTGACAGGGGACCGGCTTACTTC	CASSEKFDRGPAYF
TRBV7-9	.	TRBJ1-2	TRBD1	TGTGCCAGCAGGGGGACAGGGCGCCCTAACTATGGCTACACCTTC	CASRGTGRPNYGYTF
TRBV14	.	TRBJ2-4	.	TGTGCCAGCAGCCAAGATATACAGGACATTCAGTACTTC	CASSQDIQDIQYF
TRBV6-1	.	TRBJ1-6	TRBD1	TGTGCCAGCAGTGACCCGGGACAGGGGTTTAAGGTCCTATCCCCACCCCTCCACTTT	CASSDPGQGFKVLSPPLHF
TRBV11-2	.	TRBJ1-2	.	TGTGCCAGCAGCTTAAGGGGATTGGACCCCTATGGCTACACCTTC	CASSLRGLDPYGYTF
TRBV14	.	TRBJ2-5	.	TGTGCCAGCAGCCAGGCAATAGAGACCCAGTACTTC	CASSQAIETQYF
TRBV30	.	TRBJ1-6	TRBD1	TGTGCCTGGAGTACGGGACAGGGGCACTCACCCCTCCACTTT	CAWSTGQGHSPLHF
TRBV3-1/TRBV3-2	.	TRBJ1-2	.	TGTGCCAGCAGCTATCGGGACAAGGGCCTCTCGGGTGGCTACACCTTC	CASSYRDKGLSGGYTF
TRBV20-1	.	TRBJ2-5	.	TGCAGTGCTAGTCCCCTAGCCCAACAAGAGACCCAGTACTTC	CSASPLAQQETQYF
TRBV6-5	.	TRBJ2-5	.	TGTGCCAGCAAATTGACAGTGAAAGAGACCCAGTACTTC	CASKLTVKETQYF
TRBV7-2	.	TRBJ2-7	TRBD1	TGTGCCAGCAGCTCCGACAGGGGTTCGGCGCAGTACTTC	CASSSDRGSAQYF
TRBV19	.	TRBJ1-1	.	TGTGCCAGTAGTATAGATTTCGTTATCGGGAACACTGAAGCTTTCTTT	CASSIDFVIGNTEAFF
TRBV3-1/TRBV3-2	.	TRBJ1-1	.	TGTGCCAGCAGCCAGTCCGGGGGGTTCGTAGCTTTCTTT	CASSQSGGFVAFF
TRBV15	.	TRBJ1-2	.	TGTGCCACCATTGGGGGCCGGGGAGGCTACACCTTC	CATIGGRGGYTF
TRBV10-3	.	TRBJ1-5	.	TGTGCCATCAGTGAATCAACAGGAGGCAATCAGCCCCAGCATTTT	CAISESTGGNQPQHF
TRBV6-2/TRBV6-3	.	TRBJ1-1	TRBD1	TGTGCCAGCAGTTACGGGACAGGGGGATTAAACATGAACACTGAAGCTTTCTTT	CASSYGTGGLNMNTEAFF
TRBV6-4	once	TRBJ1-1	.	TGTGCCAGCAGATCGGGAGGGAACACTGAAGCTTTCTTT	CASRSGGNTEAFF
TRBV9	.	TRBJ2-7	.	TGTGCCAGCAGCCTCTCGGTGGGGGGTACCTACGAGCAGTACTTC	CASSLSVGGTYEQYF
TRBV5-6	.	TRBJ1-3	.	TGTGCCAGCAGCCCGGCCTCGGGTACTGGAAACACCATATATTTT	CASSPASGTGNTIYF
TRBV19	once	TRBJ1-2	.	TGTGCCAGTAGTATTCCCGGAGTGGGAGCGTGGGGCTACACCTTC	CASSIPGVGAWGYTF
TRBV11-2	.	TRBJ1-5	TRBD1	TGTGCCAGCAGCTTATCTGACAGGGGGCTGGGTCAGCCCCAGCATTTT	CASSLSDRGLGQPQHF
TRBV6-4	.	TRBJ2-3	.	TGTGCCAGCAGTGATTTTGTTGGGCCGGGGGGCACAGATACGCAGTATTTT	CASSDFVGPGGTDTQYF
TRBV3-1/TRBV3-2	few	TRBJ2-7	TRBD1	TGTGCCAGCAGAAGACAGGGGATCTCCTACGAGCAGTACTTC	CASRRQGISYEQYF
TRBV25-1	.	TRBJ1-6	.	TGTGCCAGCACCCTCGGGGGGGGCACGACACCCCTCCACTTT	CASTLGGGTTPLHF
TRBV2	.	TRBJ1-2	.	TGTGCCAGCAGTGAAGAAGGGGATAAGGGCTACACCTTC	CASSEEGDKGYTF
TRBV18	few	TRBJ2-2	.	TGTGCCAGCTCACCAGGGGCCGAGAACACCGGGGAGCTGTTTTTT	CASSPGAENTGELFF
TRBV19	.	TRBJ2-5	TRBD1	TGTGCCAGTAGATTGGGACAGGGTAGAGAGACCCAGTACTTC	CASRLGQGRETQYF
TRBV18	.	TRBJ2-5	.	TGTGCCAGCTCCCACCGGGGAGGTGAAGAGACCCAGTACTTC	CASSHRGGEETQYF
TRBV28	.	TRBJ2-1	TRBD1	TGTGCCAGCACTACCGGGACAGGGGGTAACTGGGAGCAGTTCTTC	CASTTGTGGNWEQFF
TRBV3-1/TRBV3-2	.	TRBJ2-4	TRBD1	TGTGCCAGCAGCCGGCCGGGGACAGATTACAAAAACATTCAGTACTTC	CASSRPGTDYKNIQYF
TRBV11-2	.	TRBJ1-2	.	TGTGCCAGCAGCTTAGAAGAGTATGCCTACACCTTC	CASSLEEYAYTF
TRBV3-1/TRBV3-2	.	TRBJ1-2	.	TGTGCCAGCAGCCAGGAGGGGCCCTATGGCTACACCTTC	CASSQEGPYGYTF
TRBV18	.	TRBJ2-7	.	TGTGCCAGCTCAGCCTACGCGGCGGTCGAGCAGTACTTC	CASSAYAAVEQYF
TRBV11-2	.	TRBJ2-3	TRBD2	TGTGCCAGCACCCCGGGACTAGTAGATACGCAGTATTTT	CASTPGLVDTQYF
TRBV30	.	TRBJ1-3	TRBD1	TGTGCCCTACAGGGGTTAGGAAACACCATATATTTT	CALQGLGNTIYF
TRBV5-4	once	TRBJ2-5	TRBD2	TGTGCCAGCAGCTTGGGGAGCGGGAAAGAGACCCAGTACTTC	CASSLGSGKETQYF
TRBV9	.	TRBJ2-5	.	TGTGCCAGCAGCGTATCCGCGGGGGCCCTCCAAGAGACCCAGTACTTC	CASSVSAGALQETQYF
TRBV6-2/TRBV6-3	.	TRBJ2-7	.	TGTGCCAGCAGTTACGACCAGGGTAATTACGAGCAGTACTTC	CASSYDQGNYEQYF
TRBV10-3	few	TRBJ1-6	.	TGTGCCATCATGCGGGATATCAGTTCACCCCTCCACTTT	CAIMRDISSPLHF
TRBV25-1	.	TRBJ2-1	TRBD2	TGTGCCACGGGACTAGCGGGGGGCGCCTACAATGAGCAGTTCTTC	CATGLAGGAYNEQFF
TRBV9	.	TRBJ1-1	TRBD1	TGTGCCAGCAGCGCGAACAGGGGACAAACTGAAGCTTTCTTT	CASSANRGQTEAFF